These 30 T cell receptor beta chains came from one sample sequenced in a study of esophageal squamous cell carcinoma under preoperative chemotherapy. TCRdb itself ran the PCR reads through MiXCR, one entry per CDR3 protein. The data contain roughly 30,000 distinct CDR3 sequences, roughly 52% of them singletons. The time point: before preoperative PTX-NDP chemotherapy. Collection of the sample occurred from a patient given preoperative chemotherapy. These receptors were collected from a human donor with esophageal squamous cell carcinoma. The donor label of this sample is uncertain.

Remarks on this clonotype: Mismatch with germline at one junction end may stem from a read error. The CDR3 DNA is TGTGCCGGGAGCTCCGGGGTTAATGAGCTAGAGACCCAGTATTTC. It codes for CAGSSGVNELETQYF. J is TRBJ2-3 and V is TRBV7-2, with D possibly matching TRBD2 (5 bases). This CDR3 spans 15 amino acids. Germline V gene data show CDR1 as SGHTA and CDR2 as FQGNSA.

On this clonotype itself: One junction end does not reproduce the germline sequence, and a read error may be involved. The chain recombines TRBV6-4 with TRBJ2-3; 7 bases align to TRBD2. The CDR3 runs 13 residues. CDR1 and CDR2 from the germline V gene are MRHNA and SNTAGT. The chain's CDR3 is CARSSGPYDTQYF. The CDR3 nucleotides are TGTGCCCGCAGTAGCGGGCCCTACGATACGCAGTATTTT.

The chain employs TRBV5-1 and TRBJ2-3; a weak D match, TRBD2 (6 bases). CDR1 is SGHRS, CDR2 YFSETQ, per germline. V dropped 4 bases and J dropped 2 bases, with 14 bases sitting between them. This CDR3 is built from 15 residues. CDR3: CASSPGDWSTDTQYF. CDR3 in DNA: TGCGCCAGCAGCCCGGGGGACTGGTCCACAGATACGCAGTATTTT.

This clonotype was seen a few times. This rearrangement joins TRBV7-9 to TRBJ2-3; possible D gene TRBD1, 6 bases. The ends were cut back, 5 bases at V and 3 bases at J, with 12 bases in the middle. Germline V gene data show CDR1 as SEHNR and CDR2 as FQNEAQ (reference sequence). The CDR3 totals 14 residues. The CDR3 bases are TGTGCCAGCAGCCCGTTGACAGGTACAGATACGCAGTATTTT. It encodes CASSPLTGTDTQYF.

This clonotype occurred many times. The chain uses TRBV6-1 and TRBJ2-3; no firm D call. The ends were cut back, 2 bases at V and 3 bases at J, with 15 bases in the middle. Germline CDR1 MNHNS, CDR2 SASEGT. The CDR3 loop spans 16 amino acids. CDR3 in DNA: TGTGCCAGCAGTGAATCGTTAGTGGATGTTACAGATACGCAGTATTTT. Amino acid sequence: CASSESLVDVTDTQYF.

In this sample, this clonotype turned up many times. V and J are TRBV7-2 and TRBJ2-1; the match to TRBD2 covers 10 bases. This CDR3 is 15 amino acids long. Trimming removed 2 bases from V and 9 bases from J; junction bases left unmatched: 7. Per the germline V gene, CDR1 is SGHTA and CDR2 is FQGNSA. The CDR3, as DNA: TGTGCCAGCAGCTTATCGGCTAGCGGGAGTCCTGAGCAGTTCTTC. This translates into CASSLSASGSPEQFF.

The V and J genes are TRBV27 and TRBJ2-3; D call uncertain. The V gene lost 9 bases and the J gene lost 2 bases, with 21 bases spanning the gap. The CDR3 runs 16 residues. Per germline, CDR1 MNHEY and CDR2 SMNVEV (reference sequence). CDR3 DNA: TGTGCCAGTATGACGAGAACTGGAGTAATCACAGATACGCAGTATTTT. This translates into CASMTRTGVITDTQYF.

This clonotype was observed at least ten times. V and J are TRBV28 and TRBJ2-3, with 7 bases that match TRBD1. CDR3 length: 15 amino acids. Trimming at V came to 6 bases and at J to 4 bases, leaving 10 bases not matched to a gene. The germline V gene encodes CDR1 MDHEN and CDR2 SYDVKM. CDR3 region: CASSRTTGTADTQYF. In nucleotides, the CDR3 is TGTGCCAGCAGCAGGACAACAGGGACAGCAGATACGCAGTATTTT.

This clonotype has ten or more counts. CDR3 in DNA: TGTGCCAGCAGCCCCACGGTGCTCCATGGCTACACCTTC. Translated, it gives CASSPTVLHGYTF. V and J are TRBV6-2 or TRBV6-3 and TRBJ1-2; D is ambiguous. Trimming stripped 6 bases from V and 6 bases from J, with 14 bases between. Looked up from germline, CDR1 is MNHEY and CDR2 is SVGEGT. The length of the CDR3 is 13 residues.

The chain couples TRBV5-6 to TRBJ2-5; D perhaps matches TRBD2 (5 bases). Judging by the DNA end, TRBJ2-7 fits better; the J call may be wrong. The CDR3 totals 13 residues. The germline V gene has CDR1 SGHDT and CDR2 YYEEEE. The CDR3 sequence is CASSLWTYYEQYF. The CDR3 DNA is TGTGCCAGCAGCTTGTGGACTTACTACGAGCAGTACTTC.

The V gene is TRBV7-9, the J gene TRBJ2-2, with D possibly matching TRBD2 (6 bases). With the DNA end fitting TRBJ2-3 better, the J assignment may be wrong. The CDR3 contains 17 residues. Looked up from germline, CDR1 is SEHNR and CDR2 is FQNEAQ (reference sequence). CDR3 loop: CASSQSGGAANTGTQYF. For the CDR3, the DNA is TGTGCCAGCAGTCAAAGTGGCGGGGCAGCGAACACCGGTACGCAGTATTTT.

This clonotype was picked up many times. The gene calls are TRBV7-6 and TRBJ2-1, with no clear D. This CDR3 has 14 amino acids. Germline V gene sequence: CDR1 SGHVS, CDR2 FNYEAQ. V was shortened by 1 base and J by 4 bases, with 8 bases between the two germline ends. CDR3 sequence: CASSLESGYNEQFF. The CDR3 nucleotides are TGTGCCAGCAGCTTAGAGTCCGGGTACAATGAGCAGTTCTTC.

This clonotype showed up just a few times. The V and J genes are TRBV27 and TRBJ2-3, with 8 bases matching TRBD1. This CDR3 comprises 13 residues. CDR1 and CDR2 (germline): MNHEY, SMNVEV (reference sequence). The V and J ends lost 5 bases and 4 bases, in that order; junction bases with no gene match: 2. The CDR3 loop reads CASSIQGADTQYF. CDR3 nucleotides: TGTGCCAGCAGTATACAGGGGGCAGATACGCAGTATTTT.

By share, this clonotype counts as medium-sized. The V gene is TRBV7-6, the J gene TRBJ2-1, with 7 positions matching TRBD2. The V gene end was trimmed by 1 base and the J gene end by 6 bases; junction bases not matched to a gene: 6. The CDR3 loop spans 15 amino acids. CDR1 and CDR2 (germline): SGHVS, FNYEAQ. CDR3 sequence (DNA): TGTGCCAGCAGCTTAGACGGCGGGAGAGCCAATGAGCAGTTCTTC. Translating gives CASSLDGGRANEQFF.

In its sample, this clonotype was seen many times. Since a much larger clone is just one base distant, this may be a read error. The rearrangement uses TRBV7-2 and TRBJ2-1; D is possibly TRBD1 or TRBD2 (5 bases each). The end of the DNA is better explained by TRBJ2-7, so the J call may be wrong. CDR3 length equals 15 residues. The germline CDR1 and CDR2 sequences are SGHTA and FQGNSA. This CDR3 is CASSFTRGSYNEQYF. The CDR3 nucleotides are TGTGCCAGCAGCTTTACGAGGGGTTCCTACAATGAGCAGTACTTC.

This sequence joins TRBV7-3 and TRBJ2-4; D may match TRBD1 or TRBD2 (5 bases each). The CDR3 has 17 amino acids. Germline CDR1 and CDR2: SGHTA and FQGTGA. Trimming took off 3 bases at V and 12 bases at J, with 27 bases between the two ends. The CDR3 loop is CASSFIPAGRDQDTQYF. CDR3 coding DNA: TGTGCCAGCAGCTTCATACCGGCGGGCCGGGACCAAGACACTCAGTACTTC. Full variable domain (missing parts from reference TRBV7-3 and TRBJ2-4): GAGVSQTPSNKVTEKGKYVELRCDPISGHTALYWYRQSLGQGPEFLIYFQGTGAADDSGLPNDRFFAVRPEGSVSTLKIQRTERGDSAVYLCASSFIPAGRDQDTQYFGAGTRLSVL.

This clonotype occurred many times. This may be a read error, as it is one base from a much larger clone. The chain has TRBV7-2 and TRBJ2-5, with TRBD2 identical over 11 bases. Germline assignment: CDR1 SGHTA and CDR2 FQGNSA. The CDR3 loop spans 17 amino acids. The J segment lost 11 bases and the V segment lost 1 base, leaving 15 bases of the junction unmatched. CDR3 region: CASSLGGASGRFNEQYF. The CDR3 DNA is TGTGCCAGCAGCTTAGGGGGGGCTAGCGGGAGGTTTAATGAGCAGTACTTC. The complete variable domain, with remaining parts taken from reference TRBV7-2 and TRBJ2-5, reads GAGVSQSPSNKVTEKGKDVELRCDPISGHTALYWYRQSLGQGLEFLIYFQGNSAPDKSGLPSDRFSAERTGGSVSTLTIQRTQQEDSAVYLCASSLGGASGRFNEQYFGPGTRLLVL.

The sample holds many counts of this clonotype. The V call is TRBV7-3, the J call TRBJ2-5; 10 nucleotides align to TRBD2. The length of the CDR3 is 21 residues. V shed 4 bases, J shed 1 base, and the junction held 21 bases outside the gene matches. Looked up from germline, CDR1 is SGHTA and CDR2 is FQGTGA. The CDR3 DNA sequence: TGTGCCAGCAGCTCCCCACCCCCCCCGCTAGCGGGAGAGGGTGGCCAAGAGACCCAGTACTTC. Amino acid sequence: CASSSPPPPLAGEGGQETQYF. The variable domain in full, completed from reference TRBV7-3 and TRBJ2-5, reads GAGVSQTPSNKVTEKGKYVELRCDPISGHTALYWYRQSLGQGPEFLIYFQGTGAADDSGLPNDRFFAVRPEGSVSTLKIQRTERGDSAVYLCASSSPPPPLAGEGGQETQYFGPGTRLLVL.

The CDR3 DNA sequence: TGTGCCAGCAGCTCCGTTAGATGGGACACCCTGCTTGTGAACACCGAGGCGCAGTATTTT. This gives the protein CASSSVRWDTLLVNTEAQYF. The chain uses TRBV7-8 and TRBJ2-2; D is possibly TRBD1 (6 bases). The better agreement between TRBJ2-3 and the DNA end casts doubt on the J call. Germline loops: CDR1 SGHVS, CDR2 FQNEAQ. This CDR3 is 20 amino acids long.

This clonotype qualifies as medium-sized. The J gene is TRBJ2-3, the V gene TRBV10-1; 7 nucleotides agree with TRBD1. CDR3 length: 17 residues. The V gene's germline CDR1 is WNHNN and CDR2 SYGVQD (reference sequence). The V and J ends lost 0 bases and 6 bases, in that order; junction bases with no gene match: 12. The DNA for the CDR3 is TGCGCCAGCAGTGAGTCGGCCTCGCGACAGGGCCGGGATACGCAGTATTTT. Residues: CASSESASRQGRDTQYF.

Turning to this clonotype: As the CDR3 is not closed by the conserved phenylalanine or tryptophan, this likely results from a read error. The DNA is left out, because the CDR3 cannot be placed on it with certainty; the CDR3 is given as TCRdb lists it. The chain has TRBV6-1 and TRBJ2-6; the DNA was not compared with TRBD2, the D call given in the table. Both ends counted, the CDR3 spans 17 residues. In germline, CDR1 is MNHNS, CDR2 SASEGT. The CDR3 here is CASRPEAGVYNEQYFGA.

The table lists this clonotype with a few counts. The junction and the germline gene differ at one end; a read error may be behind it. The chain recombines TRBV7-4 with TRBJ2-2; perhaps D is TRBD1 or TRBD2 (5 bases each). The CDR3 is made up of 15 amino acids. From germline, CDR1 is SGHVT and CDR2 SQSDAQ. CDR3 sequence reads: CARSRKTASTGEQFF. The CDR3 region has the DNA TGTGCCAGGAGCCGCAAGACAGCGAGCACCGGGGAGCAGTTTTTT.

In its sample, this clonotype was seen many times. One base away lies a much larger clone, so this may be a sequencing read error. J is TRBJ2-1 and V is TRBV6-5, with unresolved D. Per the germline V gene, CDR1 is MNHEY and CDR2 is SVGAGI. CDR3 length: 14 amino acids. V was shortened by 2 bases and J by 13 bases, with 18 bases between the two germline ends. The CDR3 DNA follows: TGTGCCAGCAGTTACAGGGCTCCCCAAGAGACCCAGTTCTTC. This codes for CASSYRAPQETQFF.

This clonotype showed up many times. This chain connects TRBV7-6 to TRBJ1-4; maybe TRBD1 (5 bases). The germline gives CDR1 SGHVS, CDR2 FNYEAQ. Trimming took 5 bases from V and 6 from J, leaving 25 bases between them. The CDR3 totals 18 residues. DNA of the CDR3: TGTGCCAGCAGCCCCCGTCAGATTCGGCCAGGGAGCTATGAAAAACTGTTTTTT. The encoded protein is CASSPRQIRPGSYEKLFF.

Concerning this clonotype itself: Germline is not matched at one junction end, which may reflect a read error. The CDR3 coding sequence is TGTGCCAGCAGCTTAGAGGCTAGCCTTAGCAAAGATACGCAGTATTTC. Protein product: CASSLEASLSKDTQYF. This chain joins TRBV7-8 and TRBJ2-3; possibly TRBD2 for D (5 bases). The CDR3 extends over 16 amino acids. Germline CDR1 SGHVS, CDR2 FQNEAQ.

This clonotype appeared a few times. The chain carries TRBV7-2 and TRBJ2-1; TRBD2 matches 11 bases. V shed 2 bases and J 0 bases; nucleotides not matched to a gene: 9. The CDR3 spans 19 residues. The germline V gene has CDR1 SGHTA and CDR2 FQGNSA. The CDR3 region has the DNA TGTGCCAGCAGCTTATTTAGTTGGACTAGCGGGTCCTCCTACAATGAGCAGTTCTTC. Its protein product is CASSLFSWTSGSSYNEQFF.

In regard to this clonotype: Sequence at one end of the junction differs from germline and may be a read error. The rearrangement uses TRBV7-2 and TRBJ2-4; perhaps D is TRBD1 or TRBD2 (5 bases each). This CDR3 has 16 residues. The V gene's germline CDR1 is SGHTA and CDR2 FQGNSA. The CDR3, as DNA: TGTGCGAGCAGCCCCTCGGGGCTGAGAGCGAAAGACATGCAGTACTTC. Its protein is CASSPSGLRAKDMQYF.

Ten or more counts support this clonotype. CDR3 in DNA: TGTGCCAGCAGCCTTACTAGCGGGGTCTCCTACGAGCAGTACTTC. Translation: CASSLTSGVSYEQYF. This sequence joins TRBV7-2 and TRBJ2-1, with 10 positions matching TRBD2. The DNA end favors TRBJ2-7, so the J call may be wrong. The CDR3 totals 15 residues. Germline V gene lookup returns CDR1 SGHTA and CDR2 FQGNSA.

For this clonotype: Its ends do not fully match the called genes, so a read error is possible. The chain employs TRBV7-8 and TRBJ2-3, with a tentative D call TRBD1 (6 bases). The CDR3 is 14 residues long. The germline V gene encodes CDR1 SGHVS and CDR2 FQNEAQ. Here the CDR3 DNA reads TGCGCCAGCATCCAGGCCGTCAACACAGGGACGCAGTATTTT. Amino acid sequence: CASIQAVNTGTQYF.

This clonotype was counted at least ten times. The chain is built from TRBV12-3 or TRBV12-4 and TRBJ2-1; D remains unclear. The J call may be mistaken, given a closer DNA end match to TRBJ2-7. The CDR3 loop spans 13 amino acids. CDR3 sequence reads: CASSLGVNYEQYF. CDR3 bases: TGTGCCAGCAGTTTAGGGGTGAACTACGAGCAGTACTTC.